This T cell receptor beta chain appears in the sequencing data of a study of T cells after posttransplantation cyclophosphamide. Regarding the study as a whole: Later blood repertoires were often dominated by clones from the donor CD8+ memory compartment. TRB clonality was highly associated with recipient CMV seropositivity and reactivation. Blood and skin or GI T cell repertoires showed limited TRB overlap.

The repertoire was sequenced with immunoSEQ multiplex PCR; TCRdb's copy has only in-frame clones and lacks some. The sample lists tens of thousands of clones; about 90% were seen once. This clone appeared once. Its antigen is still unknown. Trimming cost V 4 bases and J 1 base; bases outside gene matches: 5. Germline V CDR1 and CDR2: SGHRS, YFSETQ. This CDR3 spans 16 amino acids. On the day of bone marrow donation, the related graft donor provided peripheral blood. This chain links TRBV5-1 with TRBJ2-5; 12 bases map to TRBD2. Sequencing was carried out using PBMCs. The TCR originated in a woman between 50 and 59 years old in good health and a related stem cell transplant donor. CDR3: CASSAGLAGIQETQYF. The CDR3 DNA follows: TGCGCCAGCAGCGCCGGACTAGCGGGGATCCAAGAGACCCAGTACTTC.